Below are 6 T cell receptor beta chains sequenced from a single sample in a study of blood T cell repertoires in COVID-19. The assay was immunoSEQ multiplex PCR, and TCRdb's table has in-frame clones only and misses some. This sample carries some 130,000 clones, 78% of them seen once, and the ten largest clones take roughly 5.6%. The sequenced sample was PBMCs or T cells enriched from blood (not recorded which). The source is a woman aged 45 to 65 who had recovered from COVID-19.

V usage is TRBV28 and J usage is TRBJ1-1; D is unresolved. CDR1 is MDHEN, CDR2 SYDVKM, per germline. The CDR3 loop spans 17 amino acids. The germline V and J ends were trimmed by 1 base and 1 base, with 16 bases remaining between them. The CDR3: CASSLSLSYQANTEAFF. The CDR3 DNA is TGTGCCAGCAGTTTATCCCTTTCGTATCAGGCGAACACTGAAGCTTTCTTT.

The chain has TRBV10-2 and TRBJ2-2; the match to TRBD1 covers 10 bases. V lost 8 bases and J lost 4; bases outside the gene matches: 4. This CDR3 comprises 14 residues. The germline CDR1 and CDR2 sequences are WSHSY and SAAADI. CDR3 residues: CASLGQGVTGELFF. Written as DNA, the CDR3 is TGCGCCAGCTTAGGACAGGGGGTCACCGGGGAGCTGTTTTTT.

The DNA of the CDR3 is TGTGCCAGTAGTATAAGCACGGTCACAGATACGCAGTATTTT. It yields the protein CASSISTVTDTQYF. The rearrangement uses TRBV19 and TRBJ2-3, with D hard to call. Between the trimmed V and J ends, which lost 2 bases and 2 bases, there was a span of 8 bases. Germline V gene lookup returns CDR1 LNHDA and CDR2 SQIVND (reference sequence). This CDR3 contains 14 residues. The entire variable domain, with the rest obtained from reference TRBV19 and TRBJ2-3, is as follows: DGGITQSPKYLFRKEGQNVTLSCEQNLNHDAMYWYRQDPGQGLRLIYYSQIVNDFQKGDIAEGYSVSREKKESFPLTVTSAQKNPTAFYLCASSISTVTDTQYFGPGTRLTVL.

The DNA for the CDR3 is TGTGCCAGCAGCGGGAGGGGGGCTGATGGCTACACCTTC. This translates into CASSGRGADGYTF. This rearrangement joins TRBV12-3 or TRBV12-4 to TRBJ1-2; D is perhaps TRBD1 (6 bases). V was trimmed by 6 bases and J by 6 bases, leaving 14 bases between them. This CDR3 is 13 amino acids long.

The CDR3 DNA reads TGCGCCAGCACGTCCGGGAAACTTTCAGATACGCAGTATTTT. Amino acids: CASTSGKLSDTQYF. This chain uses TRBV5-1 with TRBJ2-3; a weak D match, TRBD2 (5 bases). The germline V gene encodes CDR1 SGHRS and CDR2 YFSETQ. This CDR3 is 14 amino acids long. With 6 bases removed from V and 4 bases from J, the gap between germline ends came to 15 bases.

J is TRBJ1-1 and V is TRBV3-1 (or the pseudogene TRBV3-2); no reliable D call. The length of the CDR3 is 13 residues. Trimming stripped 0 bases from V and 12 bases from J, with 14 bases between. CDR1 is LGHDT, CDR2 YNNKEL, per germline (reference sequence). CDR3 residues: CASSQEIRGRTFF. CDR3 coding DNA: TGTGCCAGCAGCCAAGAAATACGCGGGCGGACTTTCTTT.